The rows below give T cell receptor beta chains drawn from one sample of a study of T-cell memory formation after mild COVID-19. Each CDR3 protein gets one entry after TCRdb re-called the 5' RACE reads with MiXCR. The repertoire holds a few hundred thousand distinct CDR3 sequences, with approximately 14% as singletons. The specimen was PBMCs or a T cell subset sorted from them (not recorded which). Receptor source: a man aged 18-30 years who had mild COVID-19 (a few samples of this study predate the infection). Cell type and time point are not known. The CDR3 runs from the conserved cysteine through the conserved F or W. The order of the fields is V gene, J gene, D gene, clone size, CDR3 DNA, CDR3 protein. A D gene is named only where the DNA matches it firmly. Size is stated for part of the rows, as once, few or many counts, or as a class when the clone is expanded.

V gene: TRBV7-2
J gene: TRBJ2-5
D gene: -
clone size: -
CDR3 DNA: TGTGCCAGCAGCTTAAGCGCGTTCCAAGAGACCCAGTACTTC
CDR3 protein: CASSLSAFQETQYF

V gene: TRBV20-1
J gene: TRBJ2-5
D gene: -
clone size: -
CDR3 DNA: TGCAGTGCTAGGTACTTAGAGACCCAGTACTTC
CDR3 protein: CSARYLETQYF

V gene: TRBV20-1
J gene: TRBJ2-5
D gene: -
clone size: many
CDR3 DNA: TGCAGTGCTAGGATCTTTGGGGGACTGCAAGAGACCCAGTACTTC
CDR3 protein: CSARIFGGLQETQYF

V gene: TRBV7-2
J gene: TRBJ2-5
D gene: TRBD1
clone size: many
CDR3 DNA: TGTGCCAGCAGCTTAGACAGGGGGACCGGAGAGACCCAGTACTTC
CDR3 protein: CASSLDRGTGETQYF

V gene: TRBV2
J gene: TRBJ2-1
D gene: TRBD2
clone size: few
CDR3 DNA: TGTGCCAGCAGTGAAGGGGGGACTAGCGGGGATGAGCAGTTCTTC
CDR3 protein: CASSEGGTSGDEQFF

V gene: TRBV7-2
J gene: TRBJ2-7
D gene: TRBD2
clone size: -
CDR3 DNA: TGTGCCAGCGCATTGAGCGGGGGGGCCCACGACGAGCAGTACTTC
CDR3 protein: CASALSGGAHDEQYF

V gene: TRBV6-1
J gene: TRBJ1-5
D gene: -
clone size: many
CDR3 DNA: TGTGCCAGCAGTGAAATTTTGAGTCAGCCCCAGCATTTT
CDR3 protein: CASSEILSQPQHF

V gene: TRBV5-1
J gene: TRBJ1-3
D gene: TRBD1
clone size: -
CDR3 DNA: TGCGCCAGCAGCCTGGGACAGTCGAGCTCTGGAAACACCATATATTTT
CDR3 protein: CASSLGQSSSGNTIYF

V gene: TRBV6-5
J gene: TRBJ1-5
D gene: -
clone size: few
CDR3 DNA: TGTGCCAGCAGCCAAGGATCCCATCAGCCCCAGCATTTT
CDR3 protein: CASSQGSHQPQHF

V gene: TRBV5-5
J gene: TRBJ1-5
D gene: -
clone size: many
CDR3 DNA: TGTGCCAGCAGCCCATCGGACAGAGGGTATCAGCCCCAGCATTTT
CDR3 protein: CASSPSDRGYQPQHF

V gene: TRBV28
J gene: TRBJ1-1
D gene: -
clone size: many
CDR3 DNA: TGTGCCAGCAGTACCCCTCCAGGTTCCGACACTGAAGCTTTCTTT
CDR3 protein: CASSTPPGSDTEAFF

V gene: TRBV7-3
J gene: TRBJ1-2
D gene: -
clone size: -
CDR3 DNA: TGTGCCAGCAGCCCGGGGCCAGGGCTCTACACCTTC
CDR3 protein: CASSPGPGLYTF

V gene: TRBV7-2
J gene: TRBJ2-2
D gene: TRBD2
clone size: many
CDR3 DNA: TGTGCCAGCAGCTTCACTAGCGGGGTCACCGGGGAGCTGTTTTTT
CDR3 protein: CASSFTSGVTGELFF

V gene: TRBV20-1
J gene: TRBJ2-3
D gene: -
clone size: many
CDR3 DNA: TGCAGTGCTAGAACTCTAGGATTAGAAGATACGCAGTATTTT
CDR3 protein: CSARTLGLEDTQYF

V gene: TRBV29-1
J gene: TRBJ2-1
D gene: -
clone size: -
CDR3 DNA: TGCAGCGTTGTAGGGGGGAGTAAGCAGTTCTTC
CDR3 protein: CSVVGGSKQFF

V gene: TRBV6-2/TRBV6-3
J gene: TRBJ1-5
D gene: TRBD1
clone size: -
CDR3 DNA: TGTGCCAGCAGTTACGCGACAGGGGGTCGGAATCAGCCCCAGCATTTT
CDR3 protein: CASSYATGGRNQPQHF

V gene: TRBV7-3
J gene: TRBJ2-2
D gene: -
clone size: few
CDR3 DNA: TGTGCCAGCAGCTTCGGGACGAGCACCGGGGAGCTGTTTTTT
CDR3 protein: CASSFGTSTGELFF

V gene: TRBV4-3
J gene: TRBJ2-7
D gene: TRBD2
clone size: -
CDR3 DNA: TGCGCCAGCAGCCAACACCCCTCGGCGGGAGCCGACGAGCAGTACTTC
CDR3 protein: CASSQHPSAGADEQYF

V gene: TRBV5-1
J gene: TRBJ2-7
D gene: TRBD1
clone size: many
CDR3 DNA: TGCGCCAGCAGCTTCTTGACAGGGTACGACGAGCAGTACTTC
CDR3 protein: CASSFLTGYDEQYF

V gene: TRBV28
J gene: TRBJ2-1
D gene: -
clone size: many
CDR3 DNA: TGTGCCAGCAGTTCCGCGCGCTGGAATATCGGAAGTGAGCAGTTCTTC
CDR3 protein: CASSSARWNIGSEQFF

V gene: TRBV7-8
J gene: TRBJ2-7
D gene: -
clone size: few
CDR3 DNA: TGTGCCAGCAGCTTAGTGTCAGGGAGGTTACAGGTCTACGAGCAGTACTTC
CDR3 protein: CASSLVSGRLQVYEQYF

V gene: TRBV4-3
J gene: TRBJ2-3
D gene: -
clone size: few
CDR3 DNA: TGCGCCAGCAGCCAAGCATTCGAGATCACAGATACGCAGTATTTT
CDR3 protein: CASSQAFEITDTQYF

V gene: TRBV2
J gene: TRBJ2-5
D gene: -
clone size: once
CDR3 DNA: TGTGCCAGCAGTGAAGCGACAGGACCAGAAGAGACCCAGTACTTC
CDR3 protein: CASSEATGPEETQYF

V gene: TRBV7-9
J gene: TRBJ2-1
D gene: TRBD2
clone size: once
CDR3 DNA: TGTGCCAGCACCAAACTAGCGGGGGGATACAATGAGCAGTTCTTC
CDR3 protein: CASTKLAGGYNEQFF

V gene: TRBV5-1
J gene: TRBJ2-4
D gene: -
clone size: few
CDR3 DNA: TGCGCCAGCAGCTTGGGGTTGGGGGAAAGGGGCAAAAACATTCAGTACTTC
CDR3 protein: CASSLGLGERGKNIQYF

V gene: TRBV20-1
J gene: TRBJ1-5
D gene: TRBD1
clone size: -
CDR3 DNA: TGCAGTGCTAGCCGGACAGGGCAACAGCCCCAGCATTTT
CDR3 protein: CSASRTGQQPQHF

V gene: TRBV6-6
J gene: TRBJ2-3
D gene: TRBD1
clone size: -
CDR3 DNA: TGTGCCAGCACGGAACAGGGGGCAGGCACAGATACGCAGTATTTT
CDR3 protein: CASTEQGAGTDTQYF

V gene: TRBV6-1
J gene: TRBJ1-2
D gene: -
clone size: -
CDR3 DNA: TGTGCCAGCAGTGAGGCAGCGAGAGATTATGGCTACACCTTC
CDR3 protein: CASSEAARDYGYTF

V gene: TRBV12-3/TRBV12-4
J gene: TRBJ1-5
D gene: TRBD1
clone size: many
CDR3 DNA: TGTGCCAGCAGCCGGGACAGGGATCAGCCCCAGCATTTT
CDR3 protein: CASSRDRDQPQHF

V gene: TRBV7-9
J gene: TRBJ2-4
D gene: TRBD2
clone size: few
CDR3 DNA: TGTGCCAGCAGCTTATTATCCAGTGGCGGGGGACAAAACATTCAGTACTTC
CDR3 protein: CASSLLSSGGGQNIQYF

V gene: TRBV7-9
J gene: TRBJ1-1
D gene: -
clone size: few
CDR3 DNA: TGTGCCAGCAGCTTAAGACGCCAGAACACTGAAGCTTTCTTT
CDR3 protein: CASSLRRQNTEAFF

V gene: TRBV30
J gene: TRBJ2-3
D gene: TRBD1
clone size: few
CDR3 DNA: TGTGCCTGGAGAGAACAGGGGACGTACCATACGCAGTATTTT
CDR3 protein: CAWREQGTYHTQYF

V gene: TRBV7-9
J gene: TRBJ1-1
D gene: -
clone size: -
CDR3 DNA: TGTGCCAGCAACCGTGGGGGAGATCGTGAAGCTTTCTTT
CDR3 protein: CASNRGGDREAFF

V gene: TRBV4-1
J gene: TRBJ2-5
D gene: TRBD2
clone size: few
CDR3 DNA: TGCGCCAGCAGCCAAGTCCAAGACAACGAGGGAGGGCAAGAGACCCAGTACTTC
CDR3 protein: CASSQVQDNEGGQETQYF

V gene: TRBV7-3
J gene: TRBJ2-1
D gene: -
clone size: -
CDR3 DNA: TGTGCCAGCAGCTCTACGAGGGGGGCTTACAATGAGCAGTTCTTC
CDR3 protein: CASSSTRGAYNEQFF